Below are 22 T cell receptor beta chains sequenced from a single sample in a study of response to subunit inactivated influenza vaccine listed by TCRdb under 2018. Library method: RT-PCR. The reads were generated on an Illumina HiSeq 2500. TCRdb reran the public reads through fastp at Q25 and MiXCR, keeping productive beta chains. Every distinct CDR3 protein forms one entry, paired with its most common genes and DNA. For this sample there are just over 300,000 distinct CDR3 sequences; 21% appear just once. Jointly, the top ten make up roughly 10% of the sample. This material consisted of PBMCs from blood, taken 21 months after vaccination. These receptors originate from a man aged 50 to 75 who received an inactivated influenza vaccine. Donor details come from another sample of the same person, matched by shared clones.

This clonotype was seen only a few times. The V and J genes are TRBV12-3 or TRBV12-4 and TRBJ1-2; TRBD1 is a possible D gene (6 bases). With 4 bases removed from V and 4 bases from J, the gap between germline ends came to 16 bases. The CDR3 contains 15 residues. The CDR3 loop reads CASSSYTGHSYGYTF. CDR3 in DNA: TGTGCCAGCAGTTCTTACACGGGACACAGCTATGGCTACACCTTC.

J is TRBJ1-2 and V is TRBV12-3 or TRBV12-4; 7 bases are a match to TRBD1. V shed 5 bases and J 8 bases; nucleotides not matched to a gene: 5. This CDR3 spans 12 amino acids. The chain's CDR3 is CASSGTGVGYTF. The CDR3 DNA reads TGTGCCAGCAGTGGCACAGGGGTCGGCTACACCTTC.

The chain joins TRBV12-3 or TRBV12-4 to TRBJ2-7; tentative D call: TRBD2 (5 bases). With 5 bases removed from V and 6 bases from J, the gap between germline ends came to 17 bases. This CDR3 comprises 14 residues. CDR3 coding DNA: TGTGCCAGCAGTCCGTCTATGGGAGTTTCCGAGCAGTACTTC. This encodes CASSPSMGVSEQYF.

The chain has TRBV10-3 and TRBJ2-7; maybe TRBD2 (6 bases). V shed 10 bases and J shed 2 bases, with 15 bases lying between them. This CDR3 contains 13 residues. The germline V gene has CDR1 ENHRY and CDR2 SYGVKD. The CDR3 region has the DNA TGTGCCACCGTTGGGGCGGGGACCTACGAGCAGTACTTC. Translating gives CATVGAGTYEQYF.

The table lists this clonotype with many counts. This chain uses TRBV12-3 or TRBV12-4 with TRBJ1-1; D call uncertain. There are 13 residues in the CDR3. Trimming pared 3 bases from V and 1 base from J, leaving 6 bases between. This CDR3 reads CASSFRKNTEAFF. In DNA form, the CDR3 reads TGTGCCAGCAGTTTCCGAAAGAACACTGAAGCTTTCTTT.

The chain employs TRBV6-5 and TRBJ2-3, with TRBD1 identical over 9 bases. Trimming removed 1 base from V and 0 bases from J; junction bases left unmatched: 5. The germline V gene encodes CDR1 MNHEY and CDR2 SVGAGI. The CDR3 is made up of 17 amino acids. In DNA, the CDR3 is TGTGCCAGCAGTTACTTGTTAGGGACAGGGAGCACAGATACGCAGTATTTT. Translation: CASSYLLGTGSTDTQYF.

The J gene is TRBJ2-5, the V gene TRBV3-1; D could derive from TRBD1 or TRBD2 (5 bases each). Germline V gene data show CDR1 as LGHDT and CDR2 as YNNKEL (reference sequence). Trimming took 4 bases from V and 4 from J, leaving 13 bases between them. The CDR3 runs 14 residues. The CDR3 DNA follows: TGTGCCAGCAGCCGACGACAGAGGGGAGAGACCCAGTACTTC. It codes for CASSRRQRGETQYF.

V is TRBV11-1 and J is TRBJ2-5, with TRBD1 matching over 10 bases. Germline V CDR1 and CDR2: SGHAT, FQDESV (reference sequence). J was trimmed by 1 base and V by 1 base; bases with no gene match: 12. This CDR3 comprises 19 residues. CDR3 region: CASSLGKPGQGLSQETQYF. The DNA for the CDR3 is TGTGCCAGCAGCTTAGGAAAACCGGGACAGGGGCTGTCCCAAGAGACCCAGTACTTC.

J is TRBJ2-1 and V is TRBV24-1; TRBD2 is a possible D gene (6 bases). V was trimmed by 4 bases and J by 1 base, leaving 16 bases between them. The CDR3 spans 17 residues. Germline V CDR1 and CDR2: KGHDR, SFDVKD. Written as DNA, the CDR3 is TGTGCCACCAGTGACCCGAGTAGCGGAGCGTCCTACAATGAGCAGTTCTTC. Encoded protein: CATSDPSSGASYNEQFF.

This clonotype turned up a few times. V usage is TRBV5-4 and J usage is TRBJ1-2; D remains ambiguous. This CDR3 comprises 14 residues. CDR1 and CDR2 (germline): SGHNT, YYREEE (reference sequence). V dropped 1 base and J dropped 1 base, with 8 bases sitting between them. The CDR3, as DNA: TGTGCCAGCAGCTTGAACGGAGATAACTATGGCTACACCTTC. The encoded protein is CASSLNGDNYGYTF.

The rearrangement uses TRBV11-1 and TRBJ2-3, with D perhaps matching TRBD1 (6 bases). Trimming stripped 2 bases from V and 1 base from J, with 10 bases between. Germline CDR1 SGHAT, CDR2 FQDESV (reference sequence). The CDR3 is 15 residues long. CDR3 amino acids: CASSLISGGTDTQYF. The CDR3 nucleotides are TGTGCCAGCAGCTTAATCTCAGGGGGCACAGATACGCAGTATTTT.

The table lists this clonotype with many counts. The V gene is TRBV5-1, the J gene TRBJ1-4; no clear D gene. The CDR3 is 15 residues long. Germline-derived CDR1 and CDR2 are SGHRS and YFSETQ. Trimming stripped 5 bases from V and 0 bases from J, with 11 bases between. The CDR3 here is CASRNNLATNEKLFF. In DNA, the CDR3 is TGCGCCAGCAGGAACAACCTCGCAACTAATGAAAAACTGTTTTTT.

The rearrangement links TRBV4-2 to TRBJ2-5, with 7 bases matching TRBD2. This CDR3 spans 18 amino acids. V was pared by 0 bases and J by 7 bases, with 17 bases of the junction left unmatched. Germline assignment: CDR1 LGHNA and CDR2 YNFKEQ. The CDR3 DNA sequence: TGTGCCAGCAGCCAAGATGGGGGGGGACTCGGCACCTTAGGGACCCAGTACTTC. It is translated as CASSQDGGGLGTLGTQYF.

The chain employs TRBV6-1 and TRBJ2-2; TRBD1 aligns across 7 bases. The CDR3 has 15 residues. The V gene end was trimmed by 5 bases and the J gene end by 4 bases; junction bases not matched to a gene: 7. The V gene's germline CDR1 is MNHNS and CDR2 SASEGT. The chain's CDR3 is CASSPFQGVTGELFF. CDR3 coding DNA: TGTGCCAGCAGTCCCTTTCAGGGGGTCACCGGGGAGCTGTTTTTT.

A few counts support this clonotype. The genes are TRBV28 and TRBJ1-1; possible D gene TRBD1, 6 bases. This CDR3 has 18 amino acids. V was clipped by 3 bases and J by 0 bases, with 20 bases between them. The V gene's germline CDR1 is MDHEN and CDR2 SYDVKM. The CDR3: CASSFSLSGQGLNTEAFF. The DNA for the CDR3 is TGTGCCAGCAGTTTCTCTCTCTCGGGACAAGGGCTGAACACTGAAGCTTTCTTT.

This clonotype was seen only once. It may be a read error: a sequence one base away is much more abundant. V gene TRBV7-9 combines with J gene TRBJ1-1; perhaps TRBD1 as D (5 bases). In germline, CDR1 is SEHNR, CDR2 FQNEAQ (reference sequence). This CDR3 spans 16 amino acids. The CDR3 coding sequence is TGTGCCAGCAGCCCCTGGGGGGACCCTACGAACACTGTAGCTTTCTTT. Its translation is CASSPWGDPTNTVAFF.

V and J are TRBV19 and TRBJ1-2, with 7 nucleotides matching TRBD1. J was trimmed by 4 bases and V by 4 bases; bases with no gene match: 3. The V gene's germline CDR1 is LNHDA and CDR2 SQIVND (reference sequence). CDR3 length: 13 residues. The DNA of the CDR3 is TGTGCCAGTAGTAAGGGACAGCGCTATGGCTACACCTTC. Its translation is CASSKGQRYGYTF. The whole variable domain, remainder taken from reference TRBV19 and TRBJ1-2, is DGGITQSPKYLFRKEGQNVTLSCEQNLNHDAMYWYRQDPGQGLRLIYYSQIVNDFQKGDIAEGYSVSREKKESFPLTVTSAQKNPTAFYLCASSKGQRYGYTFGSGTRLTVV.

The rearrangement links TRBV10-3 to TRBJ2-3; D may match TRBD1 or TRBD2 (5 bases each). The CDR3 loop spans 15 amino acids. V lost 3 bases, J lost 5 bases, and 15 bases lay in between. Germline lookup yields CDR1 ENHRY and CDR2 SYGVKD. The CDR3 reads CAISERGRTGDTQYF. The CDR3 DNA follows: TGTGCCATCAGTGAAAGGGGACGCACAGGAGATACGCAGTATTTT.

Ten or more counts support this clonotype. J is TRBJ1-5 and V is TRBV5-1, with D perhaps TRBD1 (6 bases). There are 15 residues in the CDR3. The germline V gene encodes CDR1 SGHRS and CDR2 YFSETQ. Deletions cut 0 bases from V and 2 bases from J, with 9 bases between. Here the CDR3 DNA reads TGCGCCAGCAGCTTGGATGGACAGCGCAATCAGCCCCAGCATTTT. Translated, it gives CASSLDGQRNQPQHF.

The chain is built from TRBV11-1 and TRBJ2-7; 8 bases map to TRBD1. V shed 5 bases and J 1 base; nucleotides not matched to a gene: 13. This CDR3 comprises 17 residues. The germline gives CDR1 SGHAT, CDR2 FQDESV (reference sequence). The DNA for the CDR3 is TGTGCCAGCAGCCCAGGGGGCGGGCCGGAGGGATCCTACGAGCAGTACTTC. As protein: CASSPGGGPEGSYEQYF.

The rearrangement uses TRBV6-5 and TRBJ1-4; 8 bases align to TRBD1. The CDR3 loop spans 14 amino acids. The V and J ends lost 4 bases and 4 bases, in that order; junction bases with no gene match: 2. Germline loops: CDR1 MNHEY, CDR2 SVGAGI. The CDR3 nucleotides read TGTGCCAGCAGTTCGACAGGGGATAATGAAAAACTGTTTTTT. As protein: CASSSTGDNEKLFF.

The chain combines TRBV19 with TRBJ2-7; the D gene is possibly TRBD1 (5 bases). The germline V gene encodes CDR1 LNHDA and CDR2 SQIVND (reference sequence). Trimming took 5 bases from V and 0 from J, leaving 11 bases between them. This CDR3 is 14 amino acids long. CDR3 loop: CASSQTGYSYEQYF. CDR3 DNA sequence: TGTGCCAGTAGTCAAACAGGTTACTCCTACGAGCAGTACTTC.